The 17 T cell receptor beta chains below all came from one sample that was sequenced in a study of cytomegalovirus exposure and HLA in healthy donors. Assay used: immunoSEQ multiplex PCR; TCRdb lists only in-frame clones, some missing. The table lists over 100,000 clones, approximately 89% of them singletons. Source material: PBMCs. These receptors were obtained from a woman aged 18-30 years in good health and CMV-seronegative.

This chain uses TRBV7-6 with TRBJ1-5; possible D gene TRBD1, 5 bases. From germline, CDR1 is SGHVS and CDR2 FNYEAQ. The CDR3 extends over 14 amino acids. V dropped 1 base and J dropped 2 bases, with 6 bases sitting between them. The CDR3 region is CASSLEGGNQPQHF. For the CDR3, the DNA is TGTGCCAGCAGCTTAGAAGGGGGCAATCAGCCCCAGCATTTT.

The gene calls are TRBV5-1 and TRBJ2-7; 8 bases line up with TRBD2. This CDR3 contains 15 residues. The J segment lost 5 bases and the V segment lost 0 bases, leaving 7 bases of the junction unmatched. Per the germline V gene, CDR1 is SGHRS and CDR2 is YFSETQ. CDR3 in DNA: TGCGCCAGCAGCTTGGCCGGGGGGGCATTAAACGAGCAGTACTTC. It is translated as CASSLAGGALNEQYF.

This clone came up once. The chain recombines TRBV2 with TRBJ2-1; 10 bases map to TRBD2. This CDR3 has 14 residues. Germline V lookup: CDR1 SNHLY, CDR2 FYNNEI. V trimming: 8 bases; J trimming: 2 bases; junction bases outside the gene matches: 3. DNA for the CDR3: TGTGCCAGCTCCACTAGCGGGGCCTACAATGAGCAGTTCTTC. It codes for CASSTSGAYNEQFF.

V gene TRBV28 combines with J gene TRBJ1-5; possible D gene TRBD1, 5 bases. There are 16 residues in the CDR3. Trimming took off 2 bases at V and 1 base at J, with 12 bases between the two ends. Germline V gives CDR1 MDHEN, CDR2 SYDVKM. The CDR3 protein is CASSLVAGISNQPQHF. Written as DNA, the CDR3 is TGTGCCAGCAGTTTAGTGGCAGGGATAAGCAATCAGCCCCAGCATTTT.

V and J are TRBV19 and TRBJ1-1; 7 bases match TRBD1. Germline V gene lookup returns CDR1 LNHDA and CDR2 SQIVND (reference sequence). V shed 7 bases, J shed 1 base, and the junction held 6 bases outside the gene matches. The CDR3 totals 14 residues. CDR3 nucleotides: TGTGCCAGTACCTCGAAGGGGGCGAACACTGAAGCTTTCTTT. Its protein is CASTSKGANTEAFF.

This chain connects TRBV18 to TRBJ2-5, with 11 bases identical to TRBD2. From germline, CDR1 is KGHSH and CDR2 LQKENI. The CDR3 consists of 15 residues. With V trimmed by 6 bases and J by 1 base, 4 bases remained unmatched. The CDR3 DNA is TGTGCCAGCTCCCTGGGACTAGCGGTCCAAGAGACCCAGTACTTC. It codes for CASSLGLAVQETQYF.

The V and J genes are TRBV9 and TRBJ2-1, with D possibly TRBD1 on 6 matching bases. Germline V gene lookup returns CDR1 SGDLS and CDR2 YYNGEE. This CDR3 is built from 16 residues. V was clipped by 3 bases and J by 3 bases, with 16 bases between them. CDR3: CASSAEGDISYNEQFF. CDR3 bases: TGTGCCAGCAGCGCCGAGGGGGATATTAGCTACAATGAGCAGTTCTTC.

The chain carries TRBV18 and TRBJ2-7; perhaps TRBD1 as D (6 bases). Trimming removed 3 bases from V and 0 bases from J, with 15 bases in between. CDR1 and CDR2 from the germline V gene are KGHSH and LQKENI. This CDR3 has 16 amino acids. The CDR3 here is CASSPTLPGHSYEQYF. CDR3 DNA: TGTGCCAGCTCACCTACCTTACCGGGACACTCCTACGAGCAGTACTTC.

V and J are TRBV5-6 and TRBJ2-3, with 9 bases fitting TRBD2. With V trimmed by 4 bases and J by 0 bases, 15 bases remained unmatched. Germline values: CDR1 SGHDT, CDR2 YYEEEE. CDR3 length equals 19 residues. The CDR3 reads CASSLEVSGGPVSTDTQYF. Written as DNA, the CDR3 is TGTGCCAGCAGCCTGGAGGTGAGCGGGGGGCCCGTTAGCACAGATACGCAGTATTTT.

V usage is TRBV6-6 and J usage is TRBJ2-5; D possibly corresponds to TRBD1 (6 bases). The V end was cut by 7 bases, the J end by 5 bases, with 17 bases between. The length of the CDR3 is 14 residues. From germline, CDR1 is MNHNY and CDR2 SVGAGI (reference sequence). The CDR3 sequence is CASNIGDTRETQYF. The CDR3 DNA reads TGTGCCAGCAACATAGGGGACACGCGGGAGACCCAGTACTTC.

V gene TRBV9 combines with J gene TRBJ1-2, with 7 positions matching TRBD1. This CDR3 comprises 16 residues. V trimming: 3 bases; J trimming: 0 bases; junction bases outside the gene matches: 8. CDR1 is SGDLS and CDR2 is YYNGEE in the germline V gene. DNA of the CDR3: TGTGCCAGCAGCGGAAGGACAGGACCTTCTAACTATGGCTACACCTTC. This translates into CASSGRTGPSNYGYTF.

As DNA, the CDR3 is TGTGCCAGCAGCCGGACAGCAGTATTGAACACTGAAGCTTTCTTT. Amino acids: CASSRTAVLNTEAFF. The chain uses TRBV11-2 and TRBJ1-1; tentative D call: TRBD1 (6 bases). Germline loops: CDR1 SGHAT, CDR2 FQNNGV. Trimming took 5 bases from V and 0 from J, leaving 13 bases between them. The CDR3 has 15 residues.

The genes are TRBV2 and TRBJ1-2; tentatively, D is TRBD1 (5 bases). Deletions cut 2 bases from V and 8 bases from J, with 42 bases between. Germline values: CDR1 SNHLY, CDR2 FYNNEI. This CDR3 has 23 amino acids. CDR3 in DNA: TGTGCCAGCAGTGAATGGAATGGATCCGACGATACCGGGACGGGGGGTGTCGAGGACGGCTACACCTTC. Translation gives CASSEWNGSDDTGTGGVEDGYTF.

The rearrangement uses TRBV19 and TRBJ1-2; D is unclear. V lost 9 bases and J 0 bases, leaving 14 bases between the germline ends. In germline, CDR1 is LNHDA, CDR2 SQIVND (reference sequence). The CDR3 is 14 amino acids. CDR3 residues: CASTSYGANYGYTF. CDR3 bases: TGTGCCAGCACTTCGTACGGAGCTAACTATGGCTACACCTTC.

The chain combines TRBV5-6 with TRBJ2-1; D remains unclear. CDR1 SGHDT and CDR2 YYEEEE come from the germline V gene. This CDR3 is built from 11 residues. Trimming left V 1 base short and J 8 bases short, with 4 bases between. In DNA, the CDR3 is TGTGCCAGCAGCTTGAGCGATGAGCAGTTCTTC. Translated: CASSLSDEQFF.

The chain combines TRBV2 with TRBJ1-1; D remains unclear. The CDR3 is 13 residues long. The V gene's germline CDR1 is SNHLY and CDR2 FYNNEI. The V end was cut by 7 bases, the J end by 6 bases, with 15 bases between. The CDR3 region has the DNA TGTGCCAGCACCCTGGGCAGTATCGCTGAAGCTTTCTTT. It specifies CASTLGSIAEAFF.

The chain is built from TRBV27 and TRBJ2-1; 7 nucleotides match TRBD2. The trim removed 5 bases at V and 8 bases at J, leaving 9 bases unmatched. The germline gives CDR1 MNHEY, CDR2 SMNVEV (reference sequence). The length of the CDR3 is 14 residues. The CDR3 sequence: CASSPTGTSDEQFF. CDR3 in DNA: TGTGCCAGCAGTCCCACCGGAACTAGCGATGAGCAGTTCTTC.